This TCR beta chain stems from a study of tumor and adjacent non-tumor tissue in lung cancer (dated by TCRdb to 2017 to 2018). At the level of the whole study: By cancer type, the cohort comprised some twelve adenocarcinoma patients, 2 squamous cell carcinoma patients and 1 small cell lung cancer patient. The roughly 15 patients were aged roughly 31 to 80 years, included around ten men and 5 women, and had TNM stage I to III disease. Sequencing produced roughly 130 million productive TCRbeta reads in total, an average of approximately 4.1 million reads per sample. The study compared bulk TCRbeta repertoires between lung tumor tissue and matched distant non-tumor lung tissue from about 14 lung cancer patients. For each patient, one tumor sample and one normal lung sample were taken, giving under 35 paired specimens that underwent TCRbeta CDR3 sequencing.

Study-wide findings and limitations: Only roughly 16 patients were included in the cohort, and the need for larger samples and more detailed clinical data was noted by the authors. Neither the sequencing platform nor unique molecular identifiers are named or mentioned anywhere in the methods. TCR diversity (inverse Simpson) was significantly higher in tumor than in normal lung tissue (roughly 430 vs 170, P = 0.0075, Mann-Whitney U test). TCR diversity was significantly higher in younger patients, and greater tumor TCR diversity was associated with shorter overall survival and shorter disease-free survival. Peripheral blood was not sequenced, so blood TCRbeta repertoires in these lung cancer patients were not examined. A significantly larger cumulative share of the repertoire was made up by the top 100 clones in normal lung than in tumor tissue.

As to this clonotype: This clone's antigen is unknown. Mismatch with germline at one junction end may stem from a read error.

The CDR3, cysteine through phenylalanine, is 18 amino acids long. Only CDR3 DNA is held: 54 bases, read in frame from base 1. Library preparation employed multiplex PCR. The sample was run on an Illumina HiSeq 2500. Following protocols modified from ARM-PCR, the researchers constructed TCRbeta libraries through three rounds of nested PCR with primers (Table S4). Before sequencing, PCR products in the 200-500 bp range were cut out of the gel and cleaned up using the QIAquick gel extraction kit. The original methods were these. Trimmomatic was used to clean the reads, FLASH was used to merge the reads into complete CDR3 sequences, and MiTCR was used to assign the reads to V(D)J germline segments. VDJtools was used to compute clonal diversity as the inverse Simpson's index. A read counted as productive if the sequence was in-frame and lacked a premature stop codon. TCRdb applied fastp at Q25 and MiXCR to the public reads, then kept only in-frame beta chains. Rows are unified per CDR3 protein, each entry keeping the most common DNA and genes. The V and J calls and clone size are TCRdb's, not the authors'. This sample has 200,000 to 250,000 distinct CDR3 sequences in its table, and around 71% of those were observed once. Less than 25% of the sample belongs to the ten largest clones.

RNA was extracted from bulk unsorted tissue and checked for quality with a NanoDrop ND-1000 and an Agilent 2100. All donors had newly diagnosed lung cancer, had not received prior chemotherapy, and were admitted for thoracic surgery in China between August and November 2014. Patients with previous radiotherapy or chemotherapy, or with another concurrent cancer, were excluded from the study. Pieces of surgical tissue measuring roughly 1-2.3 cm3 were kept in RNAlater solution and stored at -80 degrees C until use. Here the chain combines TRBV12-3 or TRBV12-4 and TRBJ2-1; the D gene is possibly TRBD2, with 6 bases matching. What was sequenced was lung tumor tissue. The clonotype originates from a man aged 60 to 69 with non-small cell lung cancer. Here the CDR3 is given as CASSPWWDSGSSYNEQFF. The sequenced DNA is TGTGCCAGCAGCCCCTGGTGGGATAGCGGATCCTCCTACAATGAACAGTTCTTC.